This TCR beta chain stems from a study of identical twins. TCRdb independently ran MiXCR on the 5' RACE reads; one entry per CDR3 protein. Among 450,000 to 650,000 distinct CDR3 sequences listed, 13% to 15% were seen once. There are a few counts of this clonotype. Its target is not known. Overall study findings and caveats: For zero-insertion analyses, partial confounding could come from invariant MAIT and iNKT cells. Beta clonotypes that were abundant in cord blood contained fewer insertions, a pattern absent from memory repertoires.

The CDR3 is made up of 13 amino acids. Germline lookup yields CDR1 ENHRY and CDR2 SYGVKD. J gave up 7 bases and V 5 bases, and 5 bases lay outside the gene matches. Another study also made use of these data, one on yellow fever vaccine responses in identical twins.

This chain joins TRBV10-3 and TRBJ2-5; 9 positions match TRBD2. The clonotype was recovered from a young woman in good health. The sequenced sample was CD4+ T cells sorted from blood. CDR3: CAISLAGAGTQYF. The CDR3 DNA follows: TGTGCCATCAGTTTAGCGGGAGCGGGGACCCAGTACTTC.